The following is a T cell receptor (beta chain) sequence with its context. The source of the sample is a study of blood T cell repertoires in COVID-19. At the level of the study: The United States, Italy and Spain were the sources of the acute and convalescent COVID-19 samples. PBMCs, B-cell-depleted T cells, or T cells were the source of the cDNA or gDNA that made up the material.

In the authors' methods: Amplifying reference gene primers gave estimates of nucleated cell counts. Sequenced by immunoSEQ multiplex PCR; TCRdb stores in-frame clones only, minus some. Clonal size and the V and J genes are those of that table, whereas D and trimming came from the DNA. The sample has approximately 350,000 clones, around 91% seen once; the top ten hold about 3.5%. The source is a woman aged 18-35 years who had recovered from COVID-19. Sequenced sample: peripheral blood.

The CDR3 region has the DNA TGTGCCACCAGCAGAGTCGGCGGGAGGGCCTTTGGGGCCAACGTCCTGACTTTC. Amino acid sequence: CATSRVGGRAFGANVLTF. The rearrangement joins TRBV15 to TRBJ2-6; 9 nucleotides match TRBD2. V dropped 1 base and J dropped 3; count of bases not matched to a gene: 7. This CDR3 is 18 amino acids long. Germline V gene data show CDR1 as LNHNV and CDR2 as YYDKDF (reference sequence).